Shown below are 4 T cell receptor beta chains from a single sample sequenced in a study of PD-L1 blockade in urothelial cancer. Clones were read by immunoSEQ multiplex PCR, and TCRdb kept only the in-frame ones, dropping some. The data contain 35,000 to 50,000 clones, 85% to 90% of them seen just once; the ten biggest clones take up 12% to 15%. Material: PBMCs, obtained around atezolizumab (anti-PD-L1) treatment. Source of these receptors: a woman aged 60-75 years with urothelial cancer.

The rearrangement links TRBV28 to TRBJ2-7, with TRBD2 matching over 12 bases. Per germline, CDR1 MDHEN and CDR2 SYDVKM. The CDR3 has 17 amino acids. The V gene end was trimmed by 6 bases and the J gene end by 1 base; junction bases not matched to a gene: 10. CDR3: CASSYGTSGLFSYEQYF. The CDR3 region has the DNA TGTGCCAGCAGCTACGGGACTAGCGGGCTATTTTCCTACGAGCAGTACTTC.

The genes are TRBV18 and TRBJ1-1, with D unclear. Trimming pared 3 bases from V and 1 base from J, leaving 15 bases between. The CDR3 length is 16 residues. Germline V gene lookup returns CDR1 KGHSH and CDR2 LQKENI. The CDR3 DNA reads as TGTGCCAGCTCACCGACTCCGGGTTTGGGGAACACTGAAGCTTTCTTT. It translates to CASSPTPGLGNTEAFF.

The rearrangement links TRBV7-2 to TRBJ2-7, with TRBD2 matching over 7 bases. The CDR3 length is 14 residues. The germline V gene encodes CDR1 SGHTA and CDR2 FQGNSA. The V gene end was trimmed by 1 base and the J gene end by 0 bases; junction bases not matched to a gene: 0. The CDR3 DNA sequence: TGTGCCAGCAGCTTAGGGGACTACTCCTACGAGCAGTACTTC. Its protein is CASSLGDYSYEQYF.

The chain links TRBV6-5 to TRBJ2-1, with TRBD2 matching over 11 bases. The V gene end was trimmed by 5 bases and the J gene end by 7 bases; junction bases not matched to a gene: 7. The CDR3 extends over 15 amino acids. Looked up from germline, CDR1 is MNHEY and CDR2 is SVGAGI. CDR3 in amino acids: CASSQLAGDTNEQFF. The CDR3 DNA sequence: TGTGCCAGCAGTCAACTAGCGGGGGATACAAATGAGCAGTTCTTC.